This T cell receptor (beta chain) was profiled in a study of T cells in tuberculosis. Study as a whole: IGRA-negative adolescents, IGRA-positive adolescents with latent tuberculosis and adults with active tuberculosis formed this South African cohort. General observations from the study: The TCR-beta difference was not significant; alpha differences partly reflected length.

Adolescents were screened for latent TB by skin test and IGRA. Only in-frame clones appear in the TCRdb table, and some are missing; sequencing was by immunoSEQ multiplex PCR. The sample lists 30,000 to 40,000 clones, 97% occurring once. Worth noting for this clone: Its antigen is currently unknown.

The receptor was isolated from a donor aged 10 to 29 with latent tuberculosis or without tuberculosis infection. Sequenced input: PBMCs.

Here the CDR3 DNA reads TGCAGCGCCTTCGACAGGGCCCAGATTGAAGCTTTCTTT. This encodes CSAFDRAQIEAFF. The rearrangement uses TRBV29-1 and TRBJ1-1, with 7 bases matching TRBD1. The CDR3 runs 13 residues. With 7 bases clipped from V and 7 bases from J, the junction kept 12 bases outside the gene matches. CDR1 and CDR2 from the germline V gene are SQVTM and ANQGSEA. Together with reference TRBV29-1 and TRBJ1-1, the CDR3 gives the full variable domain: SAVISQKPSRDICQRGTSLTIQCQVDSQVTMMFWYRQQPGQSLTLIATANQGSEATYESGFVIDKFPISRPNLTFSTLTVSNMSPEDSSIYLCSAFDRAQIEAFFGQGTRLTVV.